The 26 T cell receptor beta chains in this list originate from one sample, sequenced in a study of T cells in Graves' hyperthyroidism and ophthalmopathy. Amplification targeted TCR beta CDR3 regions from RNA transcripts. First-round RT-PCR of the TCR CDR3 relied on the HTBI primer set. TCRdb itself ran the multiplex PCR reads through MiXCR, one entry per CDR3 protein. The sample has roughly 500,000 distinct CDR3 sequences; 40% to 50% are singletons. The sample taken for sequencing was peripheral blood or thyroid tissue (not recorded which). The receptors come from an adult woman with Graves' disease, either hyperthyroidism or ophthalmopathy (not recorded which).

V is TRBV19 and J is TRBJ2-5; TRBD1 matches 9 bases. Losses at the gene ends were 7 bases for V and 5 bases for J; bases not matched to a gene: 14. The CDR3 consists of 16 residues. Germline V CDR1 and CDR2: LNHDA, SQIVND (reference sequence). CDR3 region: CASKESGQGQTETQYF. CDR3 coding DNA: TGTGCCAGTAAGGAAAGTGGACAGGGGCAAACGGAGACCCAGTACTTC.

V usage is TRBV10-3 and J usage is TRBJ2-1; possible D gene TRBD1, 5 bases. V lost 0 bases to trimming and J lost 0 bases, with 15 bases between them. Germline CDR1 is ENHRY and CDR2 is SYGVKD. The CDR3 is made up of 18 amino acids. As DNA, the CDR3 is TGTGCCATCAGTGAGTCATGGGTGGACACTTACTCCTACAATGAGCAGTTCTTC. The encoded protein is CAISESWVDTYSYNEQFF.

This clonotype was detected many times. The chain combines TRBV10-3 with TRBJ1-6; the D gene is possibly TRBD1 (5 bases). The germline V gene encodes CDR1 ENHRY and CDR2 SYGVKD. V was trimmed by 6 bases and J by 10 bases, leaving 16 bases between them. This CDR3 spans 14 amino acids. The CDR3 coding sequence is TGTGCCATCAGGGGGGACCATTACGGATCACCCCTCCACTTT. Protein: CAIRGDHYGSPLHF.

CDR3 amino acids: CASSLGQEASEQYF. CDR3 nucleotides: TGTGCCAGCAGTCTCGGACAGGAGGCCTCTGAGCAGTACTTC. V gene TRBV9 combines with J gene TRBJ2-7; TRBD1 matches 7 bases. The germline CDR1 and CDR2 sequences are SGDLS and YYNGEE. This CDR3 has 14 residues. The V segment lost 5 bases and the J segment 7 bases; nucleotides outside the gene matches: 12.

This sequence joins TRBV25-1 and TRBJ2-2, with a weak D call TRBD2 (5 bases). The CDR3 runs to 13 residues. The germline V gene encodes CDR1 MGHDK and CDR2 SYGVNS. V lost 6 bases and J lost 6, with 11 bases in between. CDR3 residues: CASRGSGSGELFF. CDR3 coding DNA: TGTGCCAGCAGAGGATCGGGGTCCGGGGAGCTGTTTTTT. Using reference TRBV25-1 and TRBJ2-2 for the parts outside the CDR3, the full variable domain is EADIYQTPRYLVIGTGKKITLECSQTMGHDKMYWYQQDPGMELHLIHYSYGVNSTEKGDLSSESTVSRIRTEHFPLTLESARPSHTSQYLCASRGSGSGELFFGEGSRLTVL.

The rearrangement links TRBV2 to TRBJ1-6; TRBD1 agrees at 7 bases. Per the germline V gene, CDR1 is SNHLY and CDR2 is FYNNEI. The CDR3 totals 15 residues. Trimming at V came to 7 bases and at J to 8 bases, leaving 11 bases not matched to a gene. The CDR3 sequence is CASIPRGGEYSPLHF. The CDR3 nucleotides are TGTGCCAGCATCCCCAGGGGGGGCGAATATTCACCCCTCCACTTT.

V and J are TRBV5-1 and TRBJ1-1; 8 nucleotides agree with TRBD1. Germline CDR1 and CDR2: SGHRS and YFSETQ. The CDR3 loop spans 15 amino acids. Trimming cost V 0 bases and J 7 bases; bases outside gene matches: 8. CDR3 residues: CASSLEAGGVGEAFF. For the CDR3, the DNA is TGCGCCAGCAGCTTGGAGGCAGGGGGCGTCGGTGAAGCTTTCTTT.

V is TRBV19 and J is TRBJ1-2, with D perhaps matching TRBD1 (5 bases). This CDR3 comprises 10 residues. Germline CDR1 is LNHDA and CDR2 is SQIVND (reference sequence). Trimming cost V 11 bases and J 6 bases, with 10 bases left between them. CDR3 nucleotide sequence: TGTGCCGTGGGGGACGATGGCTACACCTTC. This encodes CAVGDDGYTF.

The chain combines TRBV7-6 with TRBJ1-4; possibly TRBD1 for D (5 bases). V was shortened by 5 bases and J by 6 bases, with 22 bases between the two germline ends. This CDR3 spans 17 amino acids. The germline V gene has CDR1 SGHVS and CDR2 FNYEAQ. The CDR3 protein is CASSTPGLRQEYEKLFF. For the CDR3, the DNA is TGTGCCAGCAGCACACCGGGACTCAGGCAAGAATATGAAAAACTGTTTTTT.

This chain links TRBV5-4 with TRBJ1-3; weak D call: TRBD1 (6 bases). Germline values: CDR1 SGHNT, CDR2 YYREEE (reference sequence). The CDR3 runs to 14 residues. V gave up 2 bases and J gave up 7 bases, with 13 bases separating them. CDR3 residues: CASSFTGSTNTIYF. Here the CDR3 DNA reads TGTGCCAGCAGCTTTACAGGGTCCACGAACACCATATATTTT. Full variable domain (remainder filled in from reference TRBV5-4 and TRBJ1-3): ETGVTQSPTHLIKTRGQQVTLRCSSQSGHNTVSWYQQALGQGPQFIFQYYREEENGRGNFPPRFSGLQFPNYSSELNVNALELDDSALYLCASSFTGSTNTIYFGEGSWLTVV.

This chain uses TRBV24-1 with TRBJ2-2; tentative D call: TRBD2 (5 bases). The germline gives CDR1 KGHDR, CDR2 SFDVKD. The CDR3 sequence is 14 residues long. V was clipped by 5 bases and J by 2 bases, with 8 bases between them. The CDR3 region is CATSGRSNTGELFF. CDR3 nucleotides: TGTGCCACCAGTGGGAGGTCAAACACCGGGGAGCTGTTTTTT.

The CDR3 DNA is TGTGCCAGCAGCGGGACAGGGGGCGATTCAGGCTACACCTTC. It codes for CASSGTGGDSGYTF. The chain uses TRBV2 and TRBJ1-2; 12 nucleotides align to TRBD1. V shed 6 bases and J 8 bases; nucleotides not matched to a gene: 7. CDR1 and CDR2 (germline): SNHLY, FYNNEI. This CDR3 comprises 14 residues.

Only a few counts were recorded for this clonotype. V usage is TRBV28 and J usage is TRBJ1-4; D unclear. The CDR3 spans 11 residues. The V end lost 7 bases, the J end lost 8 bases, and 8 bases lay between the germline ends. Germline V gives CDR1 MDHEN, CDR2 SYDVKM. The CDR3 loop is CASTRGEKLFF. As DNA, the CDR3 is TGTGCCAGCACCAGAGGGGAAAAACTGTTTTTT.

This clonotype was seen just once. The V gene is TRBV29-1, the J gene TRBJ1-2; D is uncertain. Germline V CDR1 and CDR2: SQVTM, ANQGSEA. The CDR3 totals 13 residues. V was shortened by 7 bases and J by 4 bases, with 16 bases between the two germline ends. The CDR3 sequence: CSAIEGSLYGYTF. The CDR3 DNA reads as TGCAGCGCTATCGAGGGCTCGCTCTATGGCTACACCTTC. Full variable domain (outside the CDR3, taken from reference TRBV29-1 and TRBJ1-2): SAVISQKPSRDICQRGTSLTIQCQVDSQVTMMFWYRQQPGQSLTLIATANQGSEATYESGFVIDKFPISRPNLTFSTLTVSNMSPEDSSIYLCSAIEGSLYGYTFGSGTRLTVV.

The V and J genes are TRBV29-1 and TRBJ1-2, with TRBD1 matching 8 bases. The CDR3 extends over 12 amino acids. V lost 7 bases and J lost 6; bases outside the gene matches: 7. Germline V lookup: CDR1 SQVTM, CDR2 ANQGSEA. CDR3 nucleotide sequence: TGCAGCGCCCCCGCAGGGGGCAATGGCTACACCTTC. Translated, it gives CSAPAGGNGYTF.

The rearrangement joins TRBV7-2 to TRBJ2-2; D is perhaps TRBD1 or TRBD2 (5 bases each). There are 13 residues in the CDR3. Germline V lookup: CDR1 SGHTA, CDR2 FQGNSA. Trimming removed 11 bases at V and 5 bases at J, with 15 bases between. The CDR3 here is CAAGRDWTGELFF. CDR3 nucleotides: TGTGCCGCGGGCAGGGATTGGACCGGGGAGCTGTTTTTT.

The chain recombines TRBV5-1 with TRBJ1-1, with 8 positions matching TRBD1. Germline trimming cut 0 bases from V and 6 bases from J; bases unmatched to any gene: 7. This CDR3 contains 15 residues. CDR1 SGHRS and CDR2 YFSETQ come from the germline V gene. The CDR3 protein is CASSLGGTGISEAFF. DNA of the CDR3: TGCGCCAGCAGCTTGGGAGGGACAGGAATTTCTGAAGCTTTCTTT.

The J gene is TRBJ1-2, the V gene TRBV27; D gene ambiguous. The CDR3 contains 13 residues. Trimming stripped 0 bases from V and 4 bases from J, with 6 bases between. Germline V CDR1 and CDR2: MNHEY, SMNVEV (reference sequence). CDR3 amino acids: CASSLSMAYGYTF. In nucleotides, the CDR3 is TGTGCCAGCAGTTTATCGATGGCCTATGGCTACACCTTC.

At least ten counts were recorded for this clonotype. The chain joins TRBV14 to TRBJ2-7; D perhaps matches TRBD1 (6 bases). Germline V CDR1 and CDR2: SGHDN, FVKESK. There are 16 residues in the CDR3. Trimming stripped 2 bases from V and 0 bases from J, with 14 bases between. This CDR3 reads CASSQIGGGSSYEQYF. The DNA for the CDR3 is TGTGCCAGCAGCCAAATTGGGGGCGGAAGCTCCTACGAGCAGTACTTC.

The rearrangement uses TRBV13 and TRBJ2-5; 7 bases fit TRBD1. J lost 5 bases, V lost 3 bases, and 9 bases had no gene match. The CDR3 length is 15 residues. Germline V gene data show CDR1 as PRHDT and CDR2 as FYEKMQ (reference sequence). The CDR3 DNA sequence: TGTGCCAGCAGCTTCTCGACAGGGAGTAGTGAGACCCAGTACTTC. It yields the protein CASSFSTGSSETQYF.

CDR3 residues: CATSSTGEVETQYF. The CDR3 bases are TGTGCCACCAGCAGTACAGGGGAGGTCGAGACCCAGTACTTC. V gene TRBV15 combines with J gene TRBJ2-5; a weak D match, TRBD1 (7 bases). The CDR3 totals 14 residues. V lost 3 bases to trimming and J lost 5 bases, with 13 bases between them. Germline values: CDR1 LNHNV, CDR2 YYDKDF (reference sequence). The variable domain in full, with the rest retrieved from reference TRBV15 and TRBJ2-5, is DAMVIQNPRYQVTQFGKPVTLSCSQTLNHNVMYWYQQKSSQAPKLLFHYYDKDFNNEADTPDNFQSRRPNTSFCFLDIRSPGLGDTAMYLCATSSTGEVETQYFGPGTRLLVL.

This chain links TRBV10-2 with TRBJ2-7, with 10 bases lining up with TRBD2. CDR1 and CDR2 (germline): WSHSY, SAAADI. The CDR3 sequence is 20 residues long. V dropped 4 bases and J dropped 0; count of bases not matched to a gene: 18. The CDR3 nucleotides are TGCGCCAGCAGTGGGTTCAGGGGTAGCGGGGGGCCCGACGGCTCCTACGAGCAGTACTTC. This codes for CASSGFRGSGGPDGSYEQYF.

This clonotype was detected ten times or more. The chain is built from TRBV5-1 and TRBJ2-5; 10 bases map to TRBD1. The CDR3 consists of 15 residues. Losses at the gene ends were 4 bases for V and 3 bases for J; bases not matched to a gene: 6. The germline CDR1 and CDR2 sequences are SGHRS and YFSETQ. The DNA of the CDR3 is TGCGCCAGCAGCCCGCTCGGGACAGGGGAAGAGACCCAGTACTTC. Its protein is CASSPLGTGEETQYF.

The gene calls are TRBV28 and TRBJ1-4; 10 positions match TRBD1. V gave up 6 bases and J gave up 6 bases; unmatched junction bases: 7. Per the germline V gene, CDR1 is MDHEN and CDR2 is SYDVKM. The CDR3 is made up of 15 amino acids. The CDR3 DNA reads TGTGCCAGCAGCGTTCCCGGGACAGGGGATGAAAAACTGTTTTTT. It encodes CASSVPGTGDEKLFF.

This clonotype was observed a few times. CDR3 DNA sequence: TGTGCCAGCAGCGTTGAGGATTCCTATAATTCACCCCTCCACTTT. This translates into CASSVEDSYNSPLHF. This chain uses TRBV9 with TRBJ1-6; D remains ambiguous. Germline CDR1 and CDR2: SGDLS and YYNGEE. The CDR3 spans 15 residues. The germline V and J ends were trimmed by 2 bases and 1 base, with 7 bases remaining between them.

This clonotype was counted a single time. This sequence joins TRBV6-2 or TRBV6-3 and TRBJ2-1; 7 nucleotides match TRBD2. Germline loops: CDR1 MNHEY, CDR2 SVGEGT. With V trimmed by 7 bases and J by 6 bases, 6 bases remained unmatched. The CDR3 totals 13 residues. The CDR3 DNA reads as TGTGCCAGCACTGGCGGGAGTGGCAATGAGCAGTTCTTC. This gives the protein CASTGGSGNEQFF.